The clone carrying this T cell receptor beta chain was detected only a few times. Antigen specificity is unknown. This sample was taken from a study of T-cell reconstitution after alpha-beta-depleted transplantation in children. General study points: At the one-year point after transplant, T-cell counts and TCRbeta diversity were found to come mostly from T cells that had been newly produced.

Researchers prepared the TCRbeta library using unique molecular identifiers, the study reports. TCRdb reanalysed the PCR reads using MiXCR and keeps one entry per CDR3 protein. The table lists about a million distinct CDR3 sequences, roughly 31% of them singletons, with over 25% in the top ten. The CDR3 consists of 16 residues. CDR1 and CDR2 from the germline V gene are MNHEY and SMNVEV (reference sequence). Trimming removed 0 bases from V and 0 bases from J, with 9 bases in between. V is TRBV27 and J is TRBJ2-1; D might be TRBD2 (6 bases). Source: PBMCs, mostly from graft donor cells, taken 360 days after TCRalphabeta/CD19-depleted stem cell transplant. The origin of this receptor is a boy under two years old who had a stem cell transplant for SCID, so the T cells may come from the graft donor. CDR3 loop: CASSLSIADSYNEQFF. The CDR3 DNA is TGTGCCAGCAGTTTATCGATAGCGGACTCCTACAATGAGCAGTTCTTC.